This TCR beta chain was found in a study of blood T cell repertoires in COVID-19. Study-wide context: Acute and convalescent COVID-19 specimens originated in the United States, Italy and Spain. T cells, B-cell-depleted T cells, or PBMCs supplied cDNA or gDNA.

Cohorts were determined from participant-reported clinical history. Cohort 3 recovery required two negative PCRs, clearance, or symptom resolution. Produced via immunoSEQ multiplex PCR; TCRdb's table is partial and in-frame only. The repertoire has 150,000 or so clones, 84% of them found once; the top ten carry 10% to 15%. This clonotype originated in a man over 45 who had recovered from COVID-19. Sequenced sample: PBMCs or T cells enriched from blood (not recorded which).

CDR3 nucleotide sequence: TGTGCCAGCAGCTTAATACGGGACAGCCCCCAGCATTTT. Its translation is CASSLIRDSPQHF. The rearrangement uses TRBV7-3 and TRBJ1-5, with TRBD1 identical over 7 bases. The CDR3 is 13 amino acids. The ends lost 1 base at V and 10 bases at J; junction bases unmatched: 4. Germline V gene data show CDR1 as SGHTA and CDR2 as FQGTGA.